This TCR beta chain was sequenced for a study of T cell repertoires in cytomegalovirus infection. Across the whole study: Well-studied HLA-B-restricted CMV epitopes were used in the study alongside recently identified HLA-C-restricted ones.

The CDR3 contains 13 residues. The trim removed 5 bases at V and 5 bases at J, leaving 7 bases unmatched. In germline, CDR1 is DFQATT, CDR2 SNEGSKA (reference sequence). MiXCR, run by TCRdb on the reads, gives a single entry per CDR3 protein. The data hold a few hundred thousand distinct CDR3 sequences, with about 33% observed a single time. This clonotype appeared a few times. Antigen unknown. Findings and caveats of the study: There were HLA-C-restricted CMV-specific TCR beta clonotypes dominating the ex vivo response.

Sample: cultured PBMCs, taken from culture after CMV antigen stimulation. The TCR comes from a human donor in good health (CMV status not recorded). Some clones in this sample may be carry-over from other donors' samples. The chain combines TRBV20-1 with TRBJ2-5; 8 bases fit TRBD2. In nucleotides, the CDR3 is TGCAGTGCTCCGAGCGGGAGTGGGGAGACCCAGTACTTC. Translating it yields CSAPSGSGETQYF.